Below are 30 T cell receptor beta chains sequenced from a single sample in a study of early T cells in non-severe SARS-CoV-2 infection. Each CDR3 protein is one row after TCRdb ran MiXCR on the 5' RACE reads. The table includes roughly 80,000 distinct CDR3 sequences, about 17% detected once. The sample comprised whole blood. These receptors were collected from an adult who was a healthcare worker with PCR-confirmed SARS-CoV-2 infection or an uninfected control (not recorded which).

The rearrangement uses TRBV20-1 and TRBJ2-5, with D possibly matching TRBD2 (6 bases). Germline assignment: CDR1 DFQATT and CDR2 SNEGSKA (reference sequence). The CDR3 is made up of 13 amino acids. The CDR3 coding sequence is TGCAGGACTGCGGGGCACGGACAAGAGACCCAGTACTTC. Translating gives CRTAGHGQETQYF.

This clonotype was observed a handful of times. The chain links TRBV3-1 to TRBJ1-5; D ambiguous. Germline V CDR1 and CDR2: LGHDT, YNNKEL (reference sequence). The CDR3 extends over 14 amino acids. V was cut by 0 bases and J by 7 bases, with 10 bases left in between. CDR3 sequence reads: CASSQDTLGQPQHF. Written as DNA, the CDR3 is TGTGCCAGCAGCCAAGATACTCTGGGGCAGCCCCAGCATTTT.

This clonotype appeared a few times. The chain is built from TRBV5-1 and TRBJ2-3; 8 bases fit TRBD1. The V gene's germline CDR1 is SGHRS and CDR2 YFSETQ. The CDR3 is 16 residues long. V gave up 4 bases and J gave up 1 base; unmatched junction bases: 8. The CDR3 loop is CASSTQGQGGTDTQYF. CDR3 nucleotide sequence: TGCGCCAGCAGCACCCAAGGACAGGGCGGCACAGATACGCAGTATTTT.

V is TRBV7-3 and J is TRBJ1-1, with D unresolved. Trimming left V 1 base short and J 3 bases short, with 9 bases between. This CDR3 contains 14 residues. Germline-derived CDR1 and CDR2 are SGHTA and FQGTGA. The chain's CDR3 is CASSLNSQYTEAFF. CDR3 nucleotides: TGTGCCAGCAGCTTAAACAGCCAATACACTGAAGCTTTCTTT.

The V call is TRBV12-3 or TRBV12-4, the J call TRBJ2-7, with 7 bases aligning to TRBD1. The CDR3 is made up of 15 amino acids. The J segment lost 1 base and the V segment lost 5 bases, leaving 8 bases of the junction unmatched. The CDR3 DNA is TGTGCCAGCAGTGGCCCGTACAGGGGTTCCTACGAGCAGTACTTC. Amino acid sequence: CASSGPYRGSYEQYF.

This clonotype has just a few counts. The chain combines TRBV3-1 with TRBJ2-1; 7 bases map to TRBD2. Germline V gene sequence: CDR1 LGHDT, CDR2 YNNKEL (reference sequence). Trimming took 4 bases from V and 0 from J; bases not matched to a gene: 3. The CDR3 runs 15 residues. The CDR3, as DNA: TGTGCCAGCAGCCCCCGGACTAGCTCCTACAATGAGCAGTTCTTC. Its protein is CASSPRTSSYNEQFF.

This clonotype was seen a handful of times. CDR3 loop: CASSSWTSGRASSYEQYF. In DNA, the CDR3 is TGTGCCAGCAGCTCTTGGACTAGCGGGAGGGCCTCTTCCTACGAGCAGTACTTC. The chain uses TRBV11-2 and TRBJ2-7, with 15 bases identical to TRBD2. V trimming: 4 bases; J trimming: 1 base; junction bases outside the gene matches: 8. The germline V gene has CDR1 SGHAT and CDR2 FQNNGV. This CDR3 region has 18 residues.

This clonotype was seen only a few times. The CDR3 nucleotides are TGTGCCAGCAGCTTGGGACAGCTGGCGAACACTGAAGCTTTCTTT. Protein sequence: CASSLGQLANTEAFF. This rearrangement joins TRBV5-4 to TRBJ1-1, with a tentative D call TRBD1 (5 bases). The CDR3 consists of 15 residues. Germline CDR1 is SGHNT and CDR2 is YYREEE (reference sequence). V gave up 0 bases and J gave up 1 base, with 10 bases separating them.

This clonotype has a handful of counts. The V and J genes are TRBV14 and TRBJ2-1; TRBD2 agrees at 9 bases. The CDR3 covers 16 residues. Germline CDR1 SGHDN, CDR2 FVKESK. J gave up 9 bases and V 6 bases, and 15 bases lay outside the gene matches. The CDR3 sequence: CASSPPSGKSGSEQFF. For the CDR3, the DNA is TGTGCCAGCAGTCCTCCTAGCGGGAAGAGTGGCAGTGAGCAGTTCTTC.

This clonotype has more than one count but fewer than ten. The J gene is TRBJ1-4, the V gene TRBV19, with 9 bases lining up with TRBD1. This CDR3 contains 15 residues. CDR1 is LNHDA, CDR2 SQIVND, per germline (reference sequence). The V and J ends lost 4 bases and 10 bases, in that order; junction bases with no gene match: 10. In DNA form, the CDR3 reads TGTGCCAGTAGTACCACCGGGACAGGGAGTGGAAAACTGTTTTTT. Protein: CASSTTGTGSGKLFF.

The chain links TRBV2 to TRBJ1-1; unclear D gene. V was cut by 6 bases and J by 0 bases, with 14 bases left in between. Germline values: CDR1 SNHLY, CDR2 FYNNEI. The CDR3 length is 15 residues. Written as DNA, the CDR3 is TGTGCCAGCAGGGTGGCAGCGCCGATGAACACTGAAGCTTTCTTT. It yields the protein CASRVAAPMNTEAFF.

This clonotype has ten or more counts. The chain links TRBV27 to TRBJ1-1, with unresolved D. The CDR3 spans 13 residues. Germline CDR1 is MNHEY and CDR2 is SMNVEV (reference sequence). V was clipped by 6 bases and J by 1 base, with 9 bases between them. CDR3: CASSPQANTEAFF. DNA for the CDR3: TGTGCCAGCAGCCCCCAGGCGAACACTGAAGCTTTCTTT.

This clonotype has more than one count but fewer than ten. The chain has TRBV28 and TRBJ1-5; D gene unclear. There are 15 residues in the CDR3. V lost 8 bases and J lost 0, with 14 bases in between. Germline CDR1 MDHEN, CDR2 SYDVKM. The CDR3 sequence is CASWPARDSNQPQHF. In nucleotides, the CDR3 is TGTGCCAGCTGGCCGGCGCGCGATAGCAATCAGCCCCAGCATTTT.

The genes are TRBV29-1 and TRBJ2-4; unclear D gene. Trimming left V 4 bases short and J 0 bases short, with 10 bases between. Per the germline V gene, CDR1 is SQVTM and CDR2 is ANQGSEA. The CDR3 is 14 residues long. The DNA for the CDR3 is TGCAGCGTTGTCACAAGACTAGCCAAAAACATTCAGTACTTC. It translates to CSVVTRLAKNIQYF.

This clonotype was found a few times. The rearrangement links TRBV5-1 to TRBJ1-1; D is undetermined. Germline V gene data show CDR1 as SGHRS and CDR2 as YFSETQ. The CDR3 contains 14 residues. V was cut by 4 bases and J by 5 bases, with 15 bases left in between. The CDR3 sequence: CASSPAAEQTEAFF. The CDR3 DNA reads as TGCGCCAGCAGCCCTGCTGCGGAACAGACTGAAGCTTTCTTT.

This clonotype has more than one count but fewer than ten. V is TRBV15 and J is TRBJ1-4; no clear D. Trimming pared 3 bases from V and 5 bases from J, leaving 4 bases between. This CDR3 has 12 residues. Per germline, CDR1 LNHNV and CDR2 YYDKDF (reference sequence). In DNA form, the CDR3 reads TGTGCCACCAGCAGGGTGAATGAAAAACTGTTTTTT. Protein: CATSRVNEKLFF.

This clonotype appeared a few times. The chain employs TRBV20-1 and TRBJ2-1, with D possibly TRBD1 on 5 matching bases. Germline V CDR1 and CDR2: DFQATT, SNEGSKA (reference sequence). The CDR3 covers 13 residues. V was cut by 3 bases and J by 13 bases, with 19 bases left in between. CDR3 bases: TGCAGTGCTAGCCCCTCGACAGCTCCTTTCCAGTTCTTC. Translating it yields CSASPSTAPFQFF.

This clonotype has more than one count but fewer than ten. This chain joins TRBV4-1 and TRBJ2-7; tentatively, D is TRBD2 (5 bases). V was cut by 4 bases and J by 6 bases, with 10 bases left in between. CDR1 is MGHRA, CDR2 YSYEKL, per germline. The CDR3 length is 12 residues. CDR3 DNA: TGCGCCAGCAGCCCGGCGGGCACCGAGCAGTACTTC. Residues: CASSPAGTEQYF.

This clonotype has more than one count but fewer than ten. CDR3 in DNA: TGTGCCAGCAGCTTGACTATGGGACAGGGAGGATCAGGGGAGCAGTTCTTC. This encodes CASSLTMGQGGSGEQFF. This chain joins TRBV11-1 and TRBJ2-1, with 9 positions matching TRBD1. The CDR3 has 17 amino acids. Germline trimming cut 3 bases from V and 10 bases from J; bases unmatched to any gene: 16. Germline assignment: CDR1 SGHAT and CDR2 FQDESV (reference sequence).

The CDR3 DNA is TGCGCCAGCAGCTTGGAATGGTTGCATGAAAAACTGTTTTTT. Its protein is CASSLEWLHEKLFF. V usage is TRBV5-1 and J usage is TRBJ1-4; no clear D gene. CDR1 and CDR2 from the germline V gene are SGHRS and YFSETQ. This CDR3 has 14 residues. V lost 0 bases, J lost 6 bases, and 9 bases lay in between.

The J gene is TRBJ2-3, the V gene TRBV7-9; 9 bases line up with TRBD1. The CDR3 sequence is 18 residues long. The trim removed 2 bases at V and 3 bases at J, leaving 12 bases unmatched. Germline V CDR1 and CDR2: SEHNR, FQNEAQ (reference sequence). The CDR3: CASSLRRGSGTGTDTQYF. In DNA, the CDR3 is TGTGCCAGCAGCTTAAGGAGGGGTTCCGGGACAGGGACAGATACGCAGTATTTT.

This chain links TRBV14 with TRBJ2-3; a possible D gene is TRBD2 (6 bases). CDR3 length equals 15 residues. Germline V gene sequence: CDR1 SGHDN, CDR2 FVKESK. Trimming took off 0 bases at V and 4 bases at J, with 11 bases between the two ends. The CDR3 region is CASSQDWRASDTQYF. The CDR3 DNA reads TGTGCCAGCAGCCAAGATTGGAGGGCCTCAGATACGCAGTATTTT.

This clonotype appeared a few times. The chain joins TRBV20-1 to TRBJ2-7; 13 bases align to TRBD2. This CDR3 has 16 residues. Trimming removed 1 base from V and 3 bases from J; junction bases left unmatched: 6. Germline V gene sequence: CDR1 DFQATT, CDR2 SNEGSKA (reference sequence). CDR3 sequence reads: CSARVGTSGRVYEQYF. CDR3 bases: TGCAGTGCTAGAGTGGGTACTAGCGGGAGGGTCTACGAGCAGTACTTC.

V usage is TRBV5-1 and J usage is TRBJ2-3; TRBD2 matches 9 bases. Germline lookup yields CDR1 SGHRS and CDR2 YFSETQ. The CDR3 is 18 amino acids. V gave up 4 bases and J gave up 2 bases; unmatched junction bases: 14. The CDR3 region is CASSAPYRLAALTDTQYF. The DNA of the CDR3 is TGCGCCAGCAGCGCTCCCTACCGACTAGCGGCCCTCACAGATACGCAGTATTTT.

This clonotype came up a few times. This chain joins TRBV10-3 and TRBJ1-2; a possible D gene is TRBD1 (5 bases). Germline V gene data show CDR1 as ENHRY and CDR2 as SYGVKD. V was trimmed by 5 bases and J by 4 bases, leaving 20 bases between them. The CDR3 is made up of 16 amino acids. CDR3 bases: TGTGCCATCAGTCGCCCGGGCAGTGGGACTAGCTATGGCTACACCTTC. This gives the protein CAISRPGSGTSYGYTF.

The chain has TRBV7-9 and TRBJ2-7, with 8 bases identical to TRBD1. The CDR3 has 17 amino acids. Germline CDR1 and CDR2: SEHNR and FQNEAQ (reference sequence). J gave up 9 bases and V 4 bases, and 20 bases lay outside the gene matches. This chain's CDR3 is CASSSPSWTGRPLGQYF. Written as DNA, the CDR3 is TGTGCCAGCAGCTCCCCCTCTTGGACAGGGAGGCCCCTAGGGCAGTACTTC.

This clonotype has a handful of counts. CDR3 coding DNA: TGCAGTGCTAGCCCCCTAGCGGGAGGGCCCGATACGCAGTATTTT. It specifies CSASPLAGGPDTQYF. V gene TRBV20-1 combines with J gene TRBJ2-3; 12 bases line up with TRBD2. The CDR3 extends over 15 amino acids. Germline V lookup: CDR1 DFQATT, CDR2 SNEGSKA (reference sequence). The V segment lost 3 bases and the J segment 6 bases; nucleotides outside the gene matches: 7.

This clonotype appeared a few times. This chain uses TRBV14 with TRBJ2-7; D possibly corresponds to TRBD2 (6 bases). The CDR3 spans 16 residues. CDR1 and CDR2 (germline): SGHDN, FVKESK. The V gene lost 2 bases and the J gene lost 2 bases, with 16 bases spanning the gap. CDR3 in DNA: TGTGCCAGCAGCCAATGGGAGGCTCCGGGACCCTACGAGCAGTACTTC. It is translated as CASSQWEAPGPYEQYF.

The rearrangement links TRBV29-1 to TRBJ2-1, with a possible D match to TRBD2 (6 bases). V lost 3 bases to trimming and J lost 5 bases, with 17 bases between them. The length of the CDR3 is 15 residues. The germline V gene encodes CDR1 SQVTM and CDR2 ANQGSEA. The CDR3 DNA sequence: TGCAGCGTTGAGTACGTTCTAGCGCTAAACAATGAGCAGTTCTTC. It encodes CSVEYVLALNNEQFF.

In this sample, this clonotype turned up a few times. The rearrangement joins TRBV18 to TRBJ1-1, with 8 bases aligning to TRBD1. Losses at the gene ends were 6 bases for V and 6 bases for J; bases not matched to a gene: 9. CDR1 and CDR2 (germline): KGHSH, LQKENI. The CDR3 consists of 14 residues. Written as DNA, the CDR3 is TGTGCCAGCTCGGACAGGGCCGGTGAGGCTGAAGCTTTCTTT. Translation: CASSDRAGEAEAFF.